This T cell receptor beta chain was captured in a study of blood T cell repertoires in COVID-19. Measured with immunoSEQ multiplex PCR; TCRdb has only the in-frame clones, and not every one. The table shows about 250,000 clones, with approximately 83% occurring only once. This CDR3 has 13 residues. The germline V gene has CDR1 SNHLY and CDR2 FYNNEI. V gave up 6 bases and J gave up 9 bases, with 15 bases separating them. Shortly before study entry, within 2 weeks, exposed participants had met a COVID-19 case. This clonotype was sampled from a middle-aged woman who had been exposed to COVID-19. Sequenced: PBMCs or T cells enriched from blood (not recorded which). V gene TRBV2 combines with J gene TRBJ2-1, with a possible D match to TRBD1 (6 bases). CDR3 nucleotide sequence: TGTGCCAGCAGCCGATTGGAAGGGGGTGAGCAGTTCTTC. This gives the protein CASSRLEGGEQFF.